This is a list of T cell receptor beta chains from one sample in a study of cytomegalovirus exposure and HLA in healthy donors. This table comes from immunoSEQ multiplex PCR, and its TCRdb copy is limited to in-frame clones, with some not included. The repertoire holds 190,000 or so clones, 80% seen once, with 0.65% in the top ten. Sequencing used PBMCs. The receptors stem from a boy under 18 in good health and CMV-seronegative. Both conserved end residues are part of each CDR3. The order of the fields is clone size, V gene, D gene, J gene, CDR3 DNA, CDR3 protein. D genes are given only for firm matches. Clone size is given for some rows only: seen once, a few or many times, or a class if the clone is expanded.

abundance: -; v_gene: TRBV19; d_gene: -; j_gene: TRBJ1-5; CDR3nt: TGTGCCAGTAGTTTGACAGTCAATCAGCCCCAGCATTTT; CDR3aa: CASSLTVNQPQHF
abundance: -; v_gene: TRBV7-9; d_gene: TRBD1; j_gene: TRBJ1-2; CDR3nt: TGTTCCAGCAGCCCCCGACAGGGGACCTATGGCTACACCTTC; CDR3aa: CSSSPRQGTYGYTF
abundance: -; v_gene: TRBV5-1; d_gene: TRBD1; j_gene: TRBJ1-2; CDR3nt: TGCGCCAGCAGCCCGGACCTCGGGACAGTGGCTAACTATGGCTACACCTTC; CDR3aa: CASSPDLGTVANYGYTF
abundance: -; v_gene: TRBV13; d_gene: -; j_gene: TRBJ1-6; CDR3nt: TGTGCCAGCAGCTTAGACAGTACGAATTCACCCCTCCACTTT; CDR3aa: CASSLDSTNSPLHF
abundance: few; v_gene: TRBV11-2; d_gene: -; j_gene: TRBJ1-1; CDR3nt: TGTGCCAGCAGGTACCCACAGGAACGGGGGATGAACACTGAAGCTTTCTTT; CDR3aa: CASRYPQERGMNTEAFF
abundance: -; v_gene: TRBV6-5; d_gene: -; j_gene: TRBJ1-1; CDR3nt: TGTGCCAGCAGTTCCCCGACAGCGAACACTGAAGCTTTCTTT; CDR3aa: CASSSPTANTEAFF
abundance: once; v_gene: TRBV27; d_gene: TRBD1; j_gene: TRBJ2-5; CDR3nt: TGTGCCAGCAGTTTCAGGGGGACAGAGACCCAGCACTTC; CDR3aa: CASSFRGTETQHF
abundance: few; v_gene: TRBV7-9; d_gene: -; j_gene: TRBJ1-5; CDR3nt: TGTGCCAGCAGCTCGGACTCTCCGCCTCAGCCCCAGCATTTT; CDR3aa: CASSSDSPPQPQHF
abundance: few; v_gene: TRBV7-6; d_gene: -; j_gene: TRBJ1-1; CDR3nt: TGTGCCAGCAGCCACACGAACACTGAAGCTTTCTTT; CDR3aa: CASSHTNTEAFF
abundance: -; v_gene: TRBV9; d_gene: TRBD1; j_gene: TRBJ2-3; CDR3nt: TGTGCCAGCAGCCTACTCTCGGGACAGCCACTAACAGATACGCAGTATTTT; CDR3aa: CASSLLSGQPLTDTQYF
abundance: -; v_gene: TRBV19; d_gene: TRBD2; j_gene: TRBJ2-5; CDR3nt: TGTGCCAGTAGTCTGGGGCGGTCTAGCGGGGTTCCTGGTAGGGGGGAGACCCAGTACTTC; CDR3aa: CASSLGRSSGVPGRGETQYF
abundance: -; v_gene: TRBV5-1; d_gene: -; j_gene: TRBJ2-7; CDR3nt: TGCGCCAGCAGCTTGATGACAGTCCCCTACGAGCAGTACTTC; CDR3aa: CASSLMTVPYEQYF